This TCR beta chain was sequenced in a study of blood T cell repertoires in COVID-19. Study overall: From the United States, Italy and Spain came samples of acute and convalescent COVID-19.

In the original analysis: For nucleated cells, counts were estimated from reference gene primer amplification. Sequencing was performed with immunoSEQ multiplex PCR; in TCRdb, only in-frame clones are kept and a portion is missing. V, J and clone size are those of that table, while D and trimming were read from the DNA. The sample carries 150,000 to 200,000 clones, about 81% recorded once. CDR1 and CDR2 from the germline V gene are MDHEN and SYDVKM. CDR3 length: 14 amino acids. The ends lost 5 bases at V and 7 bases at J; junction bases unmatched: 7. The TCR was taken from a human donor in a cohort sampled during active COVID-19. Sequenced material: peripheral blood. The chain links TRBV28 to TRBJ1-2; TRBD1 matches at 10 bases. The CDR3 reads CASSPPRQGAGYTF. The CDR3 DNA reads TGTGCCAGCAGTCCCCCCCGACAGGGGGCTGGCTACACCTTC.